The 8 T cell receptor beta chains reported below all come from one sample, sequenced in a study of graft-versus-host responses after intestinal transplantation. Intraepithelial and lamina propria lymphocytes were isolated from graft specimens. Repertoires were generated with immunoSEQ multiplex PCR, while TCRdb's copy carries only in-frame clones and drops some. The data contain about 29,000 clones, around 83% of them singletons. The sequencing here drew on ileum tissue, taken 98 days after intestinal transplantation. Receptors were obtained from a human patient who received an intestinal transplant, so some T cells may come from the graft donor.

The chain employs TRBV28 and TRBJ2-6; D call uncertain. The CDR3 totals 14 residues. The V gene's germline CDR1 is MDHEN and CDR2 SYDVKM. Trimming cost V 7 bases and J 0 bases, with 7 bases left between them. CDR3 sequence: CASNTHSGANVLTF. In nucleotides, the CDR3 is TGTGCCAGCAACACCCACTCTGGGGCCAACGTCCTGACTTTC.

The chain recombines TRBV5-3 with TRBJ1-5; D possibly corresponds to TRBD1 (6 bases). TRBV5-3 is an open reading frame, and its role is uncertain. V lost 4 bases and J lost 1, with 24 bases in between. This CDR3 is 19 amino acids long. DNA for the CDR3: TGTGCCAGAAGCCTTGGAGGGGACACCTCTTTGGGGAGCAATCAGCCCCAGCATTTT. The encoded protein is CARSLGGDTSLGSNQPQHF.

On this clone itself: The junction does not match germline at one end; this may be a read error. The V and J genes are TRBV7-2 and TRBJ2-7; no clear D. Germline assignment: CDR1 SGHTA and CDR2 FQGNSA. This CDR3 is built from 12 residues. In nucleotides, the CDR3 is TGTGCCAGCAGCTTTAACACTCAGGAGCAGCACTTC. Amino acid sequence: CASSFNTQEQHF. Full variable domain (missing parts from reference TRBV7-2 and TRBJ2-7): GAGVSQSPSNKVTEKGKDVELRCDPISGHTALYWYRQSLGQGLEFLIYFQGNSAPDKSGLPSDRFSAERTGGSVSTLTIQRTQQEDSAVYLCASSFNTQEQHFGPGTRLTVT.

The gene calls are TRBV7-2 and TRBJ2-7; 8 bases align to TRBD2. Trimming cost V 6 bases and J 3 bases; bases outside gene matches: 7. The CDR3 spans 14 residues. Germline V gene data show CDR1 as SGHTA and CDR2 as FQGNSA. Here the CDR3 reads CASSQGLGHYEQYF. The CDR3 nucleotides are TGTGCCAGCAGTCAGGGACTAGGCCACTACGAGCAGTACTTC.

J is TRBJ1-4 and V is TRBV27; the match to TRBD1 covers 7 bases. Germline CDR1 reads MNHEY; CDR2 reads SMNVEV (reference sequence). V lost 5 bases, J lost 0 bases, and 15 bases stayed unmatched. The CDR3 covers 19 residues. The CDR3: CASSPPGQTSRPTNEKLFF. The CDR3 region has the DNA TGTGCCAGCAGTCCGCCGGGACAGACATCAAGACCAACTAATGAAAAACTGTTTTTT.

The rearrangement links TRBV6-6 to TRBJ2-1; TRBD2 matches at 11 bases. J was trimmed by 5 bases and V by 6 bases; bases with no gene match: 6. The CDR3 runs 15 residues. Germline lookup yields CDR1 MNHNY and CDR2 SVGAGI (reference sequence). CDR3 nucleotide sequence: TGTGCCAGCAGCCGGGGACTAGCGGCGAACAATGAGCAGTTCTTC. Protein product: CASSRGLAANNEQFF.

This chain joins TRBV11-3 and TRBJ2-3; no firm D call. The CDR3 has 14 amino acids. Germline V lookup: CDR1 SGHNT, CDR2 YENEEA. Trimming took 1 base from V and 3 from J, leaving 8 bases between them. The CDR3 protein is CASSLGSPTDTQYF. The CDR3 DNA reads TGTGCCAGCAGCTTAGGTTCGCCGACAGATACGCAGTATTTT.

The chain combines TRBV7-9 with TRBJ2-7; TRBD2 is a possible D gene (5 bases). The V and J ends lost 2 bases and 7 bases respectively, with 15 bases between them. The CDR3 extends over 14 amino acids. Germline CDR1 is SEHNR and CDR2 is FQNEAQ (reference sequence). The CDR3 reads CASSLSVLPGEQYF. The CDR3 DNA follows: TGTGCCAGCAGCTTATCGGTACTACCGGGGGAGCAGTACTTC.